The TCR beta chain under discussion was sequenced for a study of cytomegalovirus exposure and HLA in healthy donors. PCR amplification relied on 60 Vbeta primers (plus 13 Jbeta primers). Assay used: immunoSEQ multiplex PCR; TCRdb lists only in-frame clones, some missing. The table includes 170,000 or so clones, approximately 88% detected once. This CDR3 has 14 residues. Unmatched junction bases numbered 6, after V lost 6 bases and J lost 7 bases. From germline, CDR1 is SQVTM and CDR2 ANQGSEA. On this clone itself: Its matching antigen is unknown.

Study observations and caveats: According to an earlier analysis, most TCR beta V segments yielded productive rearrangements about 90% or about 30% of the time. Indistinguishability led to the exclusion of some V segments, TRBV6-2 and TRBV6-3 included. Overall, approximately 150 TCR beta chains were annotated as cytomegalovirus-associated.

The sequencing sample was made of PBMCs. The TCR originated in a boy younger than 10 in good health and CMV-seronegative. The J gene is TRBJ2-1, the V gene TRBV29-1; 13 bases align to TRBD2. The CDR3 is CSVLAGGSDNEQFF. The DNA for the CDR3 is TGCAGCGTACTAGCGGGAGGGTCTGATAATGAGCAGTTCTTC.